This entry concerns a single TCR beta chain. The source of the sample is a study of OX40 agonist ivuxolimab in advanced cancers. V was clipped by 5 bases and J by 1 base; unmatched bases: 7. The length of the CDR3 is 15 residues. The germline V gene has CDR1 SGHTA and CDR2 FQGNSA. Produced via immunoSEQ multiplex PCR; TCRdb's table is partial and in-frame only. The repertoire holds tens of thousands of clones, about nine tenths seen once, with 2.5% to 3% in the top ten. The sequence came from an adult with an advanced solid tumor such as melanoma, head and neck, liver or kidney cancer. Sequenced material: CD4+ or CD8+ T cells sorted from blood, taken in a trial of the OX40 agonist ivuxolimab. The chain links TRBV7-2 to TRBJ2-7, with 8 bases aligning to TRBD2. The CDR3 reads CASSRRRGVSYEQYF. The DNA for the CDR3 is TGTGCCAGCAGCCGGAGGCGGGGGGTTTCCTACGAGCAGTACTTC.